This entry describes one T cell receptor (beta chain). The source of the sample is a study of blood T cell repertoires in COVID-19. Study summary: Some COVID-19 samples were acute and others convalescent; all came from the United States, Italy and Spain. In each case, the material was cDNA or gDNA derived from T cells, B-cell-depleted T cells, or PBMCs.

Per the original methods: The assay estimated nucleated cells by amplifying reference gene primers. Here immunoSEQ multiplex PCR was the method, and the copy in TCRdb shows in-frame clones only, minus some. V and J calls and clone size come straight from that table; D and trimming were deduced from the DNA. The sample lists some 110,000 clones; about 83% were seen once. The CDR3 spans 14 residues. The germline V and J ends were trimmed by 0 bases and 4 bases, with 12 bases remaining between them. Germline values: CDR1 GTSNPN, CDR2 SVGIG (reference sequence). This receptor was identified in a man in his 70s with acute or convalescent COVID-19. The sample was peripheral blood. This chain uses TRBV30 with TRBJ1-1; TRBD1 might be the D (5 bases). CDR3 sequence (DNA): TGTGCCTGGAGTGTACGGGGGGAGAGCACTGAAGCTTTCTTT. Translating it yields CAWSVRGESTEAFF. Full variable domain (remainder filled in from reference TRBV30 and TRBJ1-1): SQTIHQWPATLVQPVGSPLSLECTVEGTSNPNLYWYRQAAGRGLQLLFYSVGIGQISSEVPQNLSASRPQDRQFILSSKKLLLSDSGFYLCAWSVRGESTEAFFGQGTRLTVV.